This TCR beta chain was observed in a study of STAT3 mutations in large granular lymphocyte leukemia (dated 2019 in TCRdb). Background on the whole study: Roughly half of the T-LGLL patients who were sequenced longitudinally carried canonical activating STAT3 mutations. From an initial cohort of approximately 190 LGL patients, 20 or so representative T-LGLL cases were picked for longitudinal TCRbeta and STAT3 sequencing. More than half of T-LGLL patients received one or more immunosuppressive therapy regimens, with hematologic response in around 40% of those treated. Patients were sequenced at roughly 3.8 time points on average, with the number of samplings per patient ranging from 2 to 8. A couple of patients with natural killer LGL leukemia were also sequenced longitudinally as controls within the study. Patients with T-cell large granular lymphocyte leukemia underwent serial deep sequencing of TCRbeta CDR3 and STAT3 to reconstruct clonal hierarchy and dynamics.

In regard to this clone: Its cognate antigen has yet to be identified. No base quality information exists; no much larger clone differs at one position.

The germline V gene (reference sequence) yields SEHNR for CDR1 and FQNEAQ for CDR2. Measured from the cysteine to the phenylalanine, the CDR3 is 15 residues long. This entry keeps only the CDR3 DNA: 45 bases, framed from base 1. Unmatched junction bases come to 8, with V trimmed by 3 bases and J by 4 bases. Here is what the overall study found, with its caveats: The burden of the dominant TCR clone was higher than the STAT3 mutant burden in several patients, which suggests that the STAT3 mutation arose secondarily inside a clone that had already expanded. Because no samples were available when a clone first appeared, clonal expansion had to be inferred from samplings taken at other points. Every T-LGLL patient showed at least one immunodominant TCRbeta clonotype, and about half showed multiple immunodominant subclonotypes. TCR clonotype switching after therapy was seen in about 30% of the 18 patients, with all newly emerging clones being STAT3 wild type. Linking therapy response to changes in TCR clonal burden was complicated by variable intervals between samplings and by differing treatment regimens. Persisting codominant clonotypes in some patients meant a small but highly pathogenic clone may have been missed.

DNA was extracted from blood mononuclear cells, and the same DNA was used for both TCR and STAT3 sequencing. TCRbeta libraries were sequenced on an Illumina MiSeq, and an average of about 40,773 productive templates per sample was obtained. Using multiplex PCR amplification, the immunoSEQ assay generated the TCRbeta CDR3 libraries. As for how the authors treated the data: Repertoire diversity was calculated as previously defined, with values near 0 taken to indicate extremely monoclonal samples. Drawn from immuneACCESS, this table holds only the in-frame rearrangements with V and J called that TCRdb kept. Clones are partly lost; checked studies trace under half to an unresolved V gene and leave the rest unexplained. The DNA was the basis for D and trimming; V, J and clone size are from that table. Present in this sample are 20,000 to 30,000 clones, about 95% of which were seen just once. The top ten clonotypes cover under 6.5% of the sample.

Sequenced: peripheral blood mononuclear cells. The receptor was isolated from a middle-aged man with T-cell large granular lymphocyte leukemia. Some clones in this sample may be carry-over from other donors' samples. The age is the age at diagnosis. This chain joins TRBV7-9 to TRBJ1-2; TRBD1 lines up with 7 middle nucleotides. This receptor has the CDR3 CASSLETGKAYGYTF. The sequence in DNA is TGTGCCAGCAGCTTGGAGACAGGGAAGGCCTATGGCTACACCTTC.